This note documents a single T cell receptor (beta chain) sequence. Germline V gene lookup returns CDR1 LGHDT and CDR2 YNNKEL (reference sequence). V gave up 3 bases and J gave up 5 bases, with 8 bases separating them. The CDR3 loop spans 13 amino acids. Profiling relied on immunoSEQ multiplex PCR, and the TCRdb table lists in-frame clones only, not all of them. The sample contains 65,000 or so clones, about 81% of which appear only once. The data are from a study of blood T cell repertoires in COVID-19. Whole-study context: The United States, Italy and Spain supplied acute and convalescent COVID-19 samples.

What was sequenced was peripheral blood. The chain carries TRBV3-1 (or the pseudogene TRBV3-2) and TRBJ1-5; D remains unclear. The sequence was obtained from an elderly man with acute or convalescent COVID-19. The CDR3 DNA reads as TGTGCCAGCAGCCATGGAGGAGATCAGCCCCAGCATTTT. Translated, it gives CASSHGGDQPQHF.